Listed below are T cell receptor beta chains from one sample, sequenced in a study of cytotoxic CD8 clonotypes in ibrutinib-treated CLL. The method was immunoSEQ multiplex PCR; TCRdb's version includes in-frame clones alone and lacks a portion of them. The sample carries a few hundred thousand clones, 70% to 80% recorded once. The sequencing used PBMCs, collected before ibrutinib treatment. The receptors shown here come from a human donor with chronic lymphocytic leukemia. The CDR3 runs from the conserved cysteine through the conserved F or W. Fields, in order: CDR3 length, V gene, CDR3 protein.

>16|TRBV5-6
CASTSFAVGAYNEQFF
>15|TRBV2
CASSLGTATNEKLFF
>14|TRBV25-1
CASSASDFTDTQYF
>15|TRBV2
CARGDRSSGANVLTF
>15|TRBV11-3
CASSLRTGENNEQFF
>11|TRBV29-1
CSAMGAETQYF
>15|TRBV7-8
CASRFIQSLNYEQYF
>15|TRBV7-2
CASSLLQGTFYEQFF
>14|TRBV30
CARQRSGFTDTQYF
>17|TRBV10-1
CASSPKLAGGPADTQYF
>13|TRBV29-1
CSVRQGGGNTIYF
>13|TRBV18
CASSLSQGYEQYF
>11|TRBV28
CASSFRNEAFF
>17|TRBV14
CASSQRSSVSSYNEQFF
>15|TRBV27
CASRLSGSGANVLTF
>14|TRBV6-6
CASSPSGGSYEQYF
>15|TRBV11-3
CASSIQGALHNEQFF
>13|TRBV7-9
CASSFRGKNTIYF
>11|TRBV20-1
CSASTGYGYTF
>15|TRBV11-1
CASSLRGGFDGEQYF
>12|TRBV2
CASSGQYNEQFF
>13|TRBV27
CASSADSLYEQYF
>17|TRBV4-1
CASSGQTGDPSGNTIYF
>13|TRBV15
CATSSGGSIEQYF
>15|TRBV28
CASNARDRSTGELFF
>13|TRBV9
CASSVIGANVLTF
>15|TRBV7-6
CASSYGQGLIDEQYF
>14|TRBV9
CASSAPGGANVLTF
>16|TRBV10-2
CASSESGTGGDTEAFF
>12|TRBV29-1
CSVRTGHYGYTF
>14|TRBV5-1
CASSPGSGSPEQFF
>16|TRBV29-1
CSVEIGPAISGNTIYF
>13|TRBV5-4
CASSVGTDDGYTF
>14|TRBV18
CASSPTGSDYGYTF
>14|TRBV27
CASSLPGQGNEQYF
>18|TRBV27
CASSRSRGLGQGNNEQFF
>16|TRBV11-1
CASSLARTPAVETQYF
>15|TRBV15
CATSRVPGGHTEAFF
>14|TRBV6-6
CASSYVQGLSGYTF
>13|TRBV25-1
CASCPWSSYEQYF
>13|TRBV19
CASRQGSQETQYF
>14|TRBV2
CASLPDRGPYEQYF
>11|TRBV6-5
CAISVGNEAFF
>15|TRBV5-4
CASSLRLAGINEQFF
>11|TRBV29-1
CSVDLGNTIYF
>14|TRBV29-1
CSVLRQGMNTEAFF
>13|TRBV14
CASSRNRGTEAFF
>19|TRBV7-2
CASSHIRDRAISGANVLTF
>13|TRBV6-5
CASSYVQNTEAFF
>13|TRBV28
CASSSAVLNEQFF
>12|TRBV9
CARAVVSYEQYF
>14|TRBV7-3
CASSHADSDYGYTF
>15|TRBV14
CASSHMDSGANVLTF